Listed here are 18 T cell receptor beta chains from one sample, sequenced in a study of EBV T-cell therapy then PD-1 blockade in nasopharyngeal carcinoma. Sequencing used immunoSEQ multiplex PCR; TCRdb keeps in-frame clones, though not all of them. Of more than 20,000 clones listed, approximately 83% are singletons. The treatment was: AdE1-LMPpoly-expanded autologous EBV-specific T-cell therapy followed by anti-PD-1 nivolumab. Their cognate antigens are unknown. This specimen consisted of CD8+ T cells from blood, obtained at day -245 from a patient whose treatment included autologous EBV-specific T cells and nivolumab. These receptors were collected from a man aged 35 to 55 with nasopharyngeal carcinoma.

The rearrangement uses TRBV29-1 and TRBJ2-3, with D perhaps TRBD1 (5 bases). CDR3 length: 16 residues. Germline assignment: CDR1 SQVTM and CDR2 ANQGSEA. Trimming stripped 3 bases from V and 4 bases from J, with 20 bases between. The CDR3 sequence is CSVDGSPAGPPDTQYF. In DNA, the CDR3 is TGCAGCGTTGATGGATCCCCCGCAGGGCCCCCAGATACGCAGTATTTT.

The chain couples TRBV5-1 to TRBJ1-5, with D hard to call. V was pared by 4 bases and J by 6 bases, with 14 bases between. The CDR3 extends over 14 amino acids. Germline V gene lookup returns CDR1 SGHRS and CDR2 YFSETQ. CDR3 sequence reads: CASSQYGCGQPQHF. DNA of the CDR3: TGCGCCAGCAGCCAGTATGGTTGTGGTCAGCCCCAGCATTTT.

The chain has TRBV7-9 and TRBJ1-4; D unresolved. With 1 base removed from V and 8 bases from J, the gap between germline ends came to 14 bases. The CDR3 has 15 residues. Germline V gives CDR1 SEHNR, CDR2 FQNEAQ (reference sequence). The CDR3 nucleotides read TGTGCCAGCAGCTTAGTGGTCGGGGTACGGGAAAAACTGTTTTTT. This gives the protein CASSLVVGVREKLFF.

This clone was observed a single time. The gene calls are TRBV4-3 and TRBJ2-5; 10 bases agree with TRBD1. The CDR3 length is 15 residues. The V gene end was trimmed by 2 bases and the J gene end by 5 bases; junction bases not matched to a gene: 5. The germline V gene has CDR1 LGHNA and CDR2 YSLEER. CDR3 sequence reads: CASSQRDRGGETQYF. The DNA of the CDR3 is TGCGCCAGCAGCCAACGGGACAGGGGAGGGGAGACCCAGTACTTC.

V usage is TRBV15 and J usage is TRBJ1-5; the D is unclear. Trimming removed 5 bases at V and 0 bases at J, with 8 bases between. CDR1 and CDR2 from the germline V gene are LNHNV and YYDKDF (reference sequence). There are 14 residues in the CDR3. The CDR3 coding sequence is TGTGCCACCAGCCACATCGATAGCAATCAGCCCCAGCATTTT. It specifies CATSHIDSNQPQHF.

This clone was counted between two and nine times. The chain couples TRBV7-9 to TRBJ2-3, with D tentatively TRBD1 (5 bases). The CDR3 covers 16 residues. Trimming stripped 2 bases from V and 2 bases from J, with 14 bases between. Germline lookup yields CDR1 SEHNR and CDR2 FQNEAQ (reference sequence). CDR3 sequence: CASSLIGVGNTDTQYF. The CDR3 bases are TGTGCCAGCAGCTTAATAGGGGTGGGCAACACAGATACGCAGTATTTT.

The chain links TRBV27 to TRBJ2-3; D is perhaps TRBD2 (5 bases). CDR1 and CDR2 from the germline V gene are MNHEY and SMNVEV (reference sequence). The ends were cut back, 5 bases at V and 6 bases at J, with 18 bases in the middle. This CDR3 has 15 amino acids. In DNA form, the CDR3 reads TGTGCCAGCAGTCGGGGAGACTATACCCCCGATACGCAGTATTTT. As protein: CASSRGDYTPDTQYF.

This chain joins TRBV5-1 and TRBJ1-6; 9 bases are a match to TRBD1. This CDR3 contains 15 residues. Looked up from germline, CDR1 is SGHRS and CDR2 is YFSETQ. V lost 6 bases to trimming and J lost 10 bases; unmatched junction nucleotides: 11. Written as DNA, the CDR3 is TGCGCCAGCAAGGTCGGGACAGGGAATCAGTCACCCCTCCACTTT. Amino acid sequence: CASKVGTGNQSPLHF.

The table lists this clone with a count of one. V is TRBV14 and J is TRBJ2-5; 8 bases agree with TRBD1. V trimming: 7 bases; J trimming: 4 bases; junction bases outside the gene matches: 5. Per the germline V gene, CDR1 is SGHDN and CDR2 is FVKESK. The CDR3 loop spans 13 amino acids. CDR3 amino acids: CASTRGLRETQYF. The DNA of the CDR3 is TGTGCCAGCACCAGGGGGCTTAGAGAGACCCAGTACTTC.

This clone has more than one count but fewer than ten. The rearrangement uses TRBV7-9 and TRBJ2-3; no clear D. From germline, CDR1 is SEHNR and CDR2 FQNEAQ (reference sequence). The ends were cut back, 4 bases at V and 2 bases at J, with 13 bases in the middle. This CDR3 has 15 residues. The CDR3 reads CASSSDRSSTDTQYF. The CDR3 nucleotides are TGTGCCAGCAGCTCAGACCGGTCTTCCACAGATACGCAGTATTTT.

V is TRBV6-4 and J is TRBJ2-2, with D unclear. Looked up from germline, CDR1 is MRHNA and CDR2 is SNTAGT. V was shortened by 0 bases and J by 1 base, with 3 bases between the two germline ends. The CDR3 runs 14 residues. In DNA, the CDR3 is TGTGCCAGCAGTGACTCGGGGAACACCGGGGAGCTGTTTTTT. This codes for CASSDSGNTGELFF.

This chain's CDR3 is CASSSTGSNSPLHF. The CDR3 region has the DNA TGTGCCAGCAGCTCGACAGGGAGTAATTCACCCCTCCACTTT. V and J are TRBV13 and TRBJ1-6, with 7 nucleotides matching TRBD1. CDR3 length equals 14 residues. Looked up from germline, CDR1 is PRHDT and CDR2 is FYEKMQ (reference sequence). With V trimmed by 4 bases and J by 6 bases, 3 bases remained unmatched.

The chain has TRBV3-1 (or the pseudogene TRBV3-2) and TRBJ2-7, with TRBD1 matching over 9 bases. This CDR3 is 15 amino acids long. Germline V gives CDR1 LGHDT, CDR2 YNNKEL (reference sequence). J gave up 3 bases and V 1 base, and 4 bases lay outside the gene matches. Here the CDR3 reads CASSQGDRVLYEQYF. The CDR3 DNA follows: TGTGCCAGCAGCCAAGGGGACAGGGTGCTCTACGAGCAGTACTTC.

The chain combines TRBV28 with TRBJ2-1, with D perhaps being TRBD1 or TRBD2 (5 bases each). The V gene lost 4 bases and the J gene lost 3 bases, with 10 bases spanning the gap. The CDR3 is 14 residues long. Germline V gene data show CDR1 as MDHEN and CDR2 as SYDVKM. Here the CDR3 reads CASSSGASYNEQFF. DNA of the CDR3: TGTGCCAGCAGTTCCGGGGCGAGCTACAATGAGCAGTTCTTC.

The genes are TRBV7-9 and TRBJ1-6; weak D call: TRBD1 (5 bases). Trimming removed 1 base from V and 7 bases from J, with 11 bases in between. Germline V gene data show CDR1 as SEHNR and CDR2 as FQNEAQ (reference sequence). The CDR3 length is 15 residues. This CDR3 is CASSLEGFRNSPLHF. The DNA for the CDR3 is TGTGCCAGCAGCTTAGAGGGGTTCAGAAATTCACCCCTCCACTTT.

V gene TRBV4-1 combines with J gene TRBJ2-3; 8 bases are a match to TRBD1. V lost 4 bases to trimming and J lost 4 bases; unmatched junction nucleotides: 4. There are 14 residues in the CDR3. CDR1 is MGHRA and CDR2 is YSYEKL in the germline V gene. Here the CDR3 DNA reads TGCGCCAGCAGCCTGGACAGGGTTCCAGATACGCAGTATTTT. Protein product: CASSLDRVPDTQYF.

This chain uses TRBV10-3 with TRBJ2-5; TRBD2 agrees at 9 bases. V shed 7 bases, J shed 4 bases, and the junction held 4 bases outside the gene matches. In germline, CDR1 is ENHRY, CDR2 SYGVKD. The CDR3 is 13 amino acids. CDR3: CAINGGGAETQYF. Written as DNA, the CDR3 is TGTGCCATCAATGGCGGGGGGGCAGAGACCCAGTACTTC.

Written as DNA, the CDR3 is TGTGCCAGCAGCTTTAGATCGAATTCCTACAATGAGCAGTTCTTC. It codes for CASSFRSNSYNEQFF. The gene calls are TRBV7-2 and TRBJ2-1; D remains ambiguous. The CDR3 is 15 residues long. The V end lost 3 bases, the J end lost 1 base, and 10 bases lay between the germline ends. Per the germline V gene, CDR1 is SGHTA and CDR2 is FQGNSA.